Sequencing of this TCR beta chain was carried out in a study of early T cells in non-severe SARS-CoV-2 infection. Background on the study: Sequencing input comprised bulk RNA from unsorted whole blood; chain pairing was not available.

This CDR3 region has 11 residues. V was pared by 3 bases and J by 7 bases, with 8 bases between. Germline CDR1 is DFQATT and CDR2 is SNEGSKA (reference sequence). In this sample, this clonotype turned up a few times. Its antigen is not identified. Unique molecular identifier tags were affixed to discrete cDNA molecules. MiXCR was run by TCRdb on the 5' RACE reads, yielding one entry per CDR3 protein. The data contain about 83,000 distinct CDR3 sequences, roughly 10% of them seen just once; the ten biggest clones take up around 7.5%. Broader study findings: Missing private and CD4 specificities, VDJdb matching favored anti-spike CD8 responses.

This clonotype was obtained from an adult who was a healthcare worker with PCR-confirmed SARS-CoV-2 infection or an uninfected control (not recorded which). The sample was whole blood, taken at baseline. This chain links TRBV20-1 with TRBJ2-3; D is unresolved. CDR3 region: CSASEHNTQYF. In nucleotides, the CDR3 is TGCAGTGCTAGTGAGCACAATACGCAGTATTTT.